The rows below give T cell receptor beta chains drawn from one sample of a study of OX40 agonist ivuxolimab in advanced cancers. The table came from immunoSEQ multiplex PCR; TCRdb's copy has only in-frame clones and leaves some out. The repertoire holds about 42,000 clones, with less than 90% as singletons. Specimen: CD4+ or CD8+ T cells sorted from blood, collected in a trial of the OX40 agonist ivuxolimab. These receptors came from an adult with an advanced solid tumor such as melanoma, head and neck, liver or kidney cancer. CDR3s include the opening cysteine and the closing phenylalanine or tryptophan. A D gene is named only where the DNA matches it firmly. Where a row states a size, it is once, few, many or the class of an expanded clone; other rows omit it.

v_call	j_call	d_call	clone_size	cdr3_nt	cdr3_aa
TRBV5-6	TRBJ1-1	.	.	TGTGCCAGCACCCAACTCAGGGTGAACACTGAAGCTTTCTTT	CASTQLRVNTEAFF
TRBV7-9	TRBJ1-1	.	.	TGTGCCAGCAGCTTTCCAGGAGAATTT	CASSFPGEF
TRBV7-9	TRBJ2-1	TRBD2	.	TGTGCCAGCAGCCCTACTAGCGGTAACCACAATGAGCAGTTCTTC	CASSPTSGNHNEQFF
TRBV6-5	TRBJ2-1	.	.	TGTGCCAGCAGTTACACAAATGAGCAGTTCTTC	CASSYTNEQFF
TRBV19	TRBJ1-5	.	.	TGTGCCAGTAGTGTGTTGGGCAGCCCTACTGTGCGGGAGAGGCCCCAGCATTTT	CASSVLGSPTVRERPQHF
TRBV6-5	TRBJ1-4	TRBD1	.	TGTGCCAGCACTCAAGGGGGCAGGGAGAGTGAAAAACTGTTTTTT	CASTQGGRESEKLFF
TRBV4-1	TRBJ2-5	.	.	TGCGCCAGCAGCCCGGTGCAGAACCAAGAGACCCAGTACTTC	CASSPVQNQETQYF
TRBV9	TRBJ2-1	.	.	TGTGCCAGCAGCGTATACGGGGGGCCGGGGAATGAGCAGTTCTTC	CASSVYGGPGNEQFF
TRBV4-3	TRBJ2-7	.	.	TGCGCCAGCAGCCAAGACAGGGGCCACCTAAACATGGAGCAGTACTTC	CASSQDRGHLNMEQYF
TRBV7-6	TRBJ2-2	.	.	TGTGCCAGCAGTAGGGGGGTAGCGAACACCGGGGAGCTGTTTTTT	CASSRGVANTGELFF
TRBV10-1	TRBJ2-1	.	.	TGCGCCAGCAGTGGCAGGGGTAGTGAGCAGTTCTTC	CASSGRGSEQFF
TRBV6-5	TRBJ2-3	.	.	TGTGCCAGCAGCCGAGACAGAGTACGCACAGATACGCAGTATTTT	CASSRDRVRTDTQYF
TRBV7-9	TRBJ2-3	.	.	TGTGCCAGCAGCCTCCTGGAGACAAGGAGCACAGATACGCAGTATTTT	CASSLLETRSTDTQYF
TRBV25-1	TRBJ2-7	.	.	TGTGCCAGCAGTGAGTCTACAGGTTTCGAGCAGTACTTC	CASSESTGFEQYF
TRBV7-6	TRBJ2-7	TRBD2	.	TGTGCCAGCAGCCCGTGGGGACTAGCTGCGGACGAGCAGTACTTC	CASSPWGLAADEQYF
TRBV7-2	TRBJ1-2	.	.	TGTGCCAGCAGGTCGAGGAACCCGGGTGGCTACACCTTC	CASRSRNPGGYTF
TRBV28	TRBJ2-7	.	.	TGTGCCAGCAGTTTAAAGGGGCGAGAGCAGTACTTC	CASSLKGREQYF
TRBV2	TRBJ1-1	.	.	TGTGCCAGCAGGGCACCGCCTAGGGAGTCTGAAGCTTTCTTT	CASRAPPRESEAFF
TRBV7-9	TRBJ1-1	.	once	TGTGCCAGCAGCCCCCTCCGGGCTTCTAACCCAATGAACACTGAAGCTTTCTTT	CASSPLRASNPMNTEAFF
TRBV19	TRBJ2-7	.	.	TGTGCCAGTAGTATAGCGCCAGGGCCTACCTACGAGCAGTACTTC	CASSIAPGPTYEQYF
TRBV7-2	TRBJ2-1	TRBD2	.	TGTGCCAGCAGCCTAGCGGGGGGGTTCTACAATGAGCAGTTCTTC	CASSLAGGFYNEQFF
TRBV6-1	TRBJ1-5	.	.	TGTGCCAGCAGTGAATGGGTTAGCAATCAGCCCCAGCATTTT	CASSEWVSNQPQHF
TRBV5-4	TRBJ2-1	TRBD1	few	TGTGCCAGCAGCCCGGGGACAGGGTGGAATGAGCAGTTCTTC	CASSPGTGWNEQFF
TRBV7-9	TRBJ2-5	TRBD1	few	TGTGCCAGCAGCCAGAGGGAAAGGGGGCCTCGGGAGACCCAGTACTTC	CASSQRERGPRETQYF